This T cell receptor (beta chain) was identified during a study of cytomegalovirus exposure and HLA in healthy donors. This clone was counted a few times. The target antigen is unknown. The method was immunoSEQ multiplex PCR; TCRdb's version includes in-frame clones alone and lacks a portion of them. The repertoire holds 130,000 to 150,000 clones, with around 88% as singletons. Study results and limitations: The study labeled 150 to 200 TCR beta chains cytomegalovirus-associated. Rarity marked most TCR sequences, yet some public TCRs occurred in many donors.

This sequence originates from a woman aged 18-30 years in good health and CMV-seropositive. Sequencing was carried out using PBMCs.

The CDR3 DNA reads TGTGCCAGCAGCTTAGATGGGAGGTCGGGGAGCTACACCTTC. Its protein product is CASSLDGRSGSYTF. This chain links TRBV11-2 with TRBJ1-2; D not certain. CDR1 and CDR2 from the germline V gene are SGHAT and FQNNGV. V lost 0 bases and J 9 bases, leaving 14 bases between the germline ends. This CDR3 spans 14 amino acids.